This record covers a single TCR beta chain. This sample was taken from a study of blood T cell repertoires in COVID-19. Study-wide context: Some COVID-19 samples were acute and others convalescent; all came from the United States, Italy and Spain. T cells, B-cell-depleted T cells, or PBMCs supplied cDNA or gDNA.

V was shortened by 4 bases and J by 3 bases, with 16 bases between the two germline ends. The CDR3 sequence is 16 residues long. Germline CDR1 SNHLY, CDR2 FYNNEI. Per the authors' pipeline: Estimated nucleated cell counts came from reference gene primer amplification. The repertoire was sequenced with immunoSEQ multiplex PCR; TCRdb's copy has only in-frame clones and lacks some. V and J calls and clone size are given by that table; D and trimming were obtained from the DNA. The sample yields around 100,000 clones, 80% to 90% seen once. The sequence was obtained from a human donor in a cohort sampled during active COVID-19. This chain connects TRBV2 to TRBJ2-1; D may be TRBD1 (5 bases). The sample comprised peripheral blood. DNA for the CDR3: TGTGCCAGCAGTGTCGGTACAGGCCTCGGCTACAATGAGCAGTTCTTC. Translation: CASSVGTGLGYNEQFF.